This T cell receptor (beta chain) was documented in a study of identifying expanded T cells in peripheral blood (dated by TCRdb to about 2019). Describing the broader study: Technical replicates were generated by sequencing separate aliquots of the same genomic DNA pool, and four replicates were compared pairwise.

During the collection period, no infections or other immune events were recorded for the healthy donors. Blood repertoires from healthy donors were used as a training cohort for calibrating time-dependent variance in a beta-binomial model of differential abundance of T-cell clones. There were 10 healthy donors in the training cohort, of whom 3 were female and 7 were male. Donor ages ranged from roughly 25 to 65 years, with an average of 43 years. Whole blood from each healthy donor was obtained from a commercial supplier and was collected at three time points about two weeks apart. For immunosequencing, genomic DNA was extracted from whole blood that had not been sorted. TCRbeta CDR3 regions were profiled by bias-controlled multiplex PCR amplification of genomic DNA with the immunoSEQ Assay. In the source study's methods: The absolute abundance of each unique TCRbeta CDR3 region was quantified after sequences were collapsed and filtered. Differential abundance was tested with a binomial (Fisher-equivalent) model and with a beta-binomial model adding time-dependent variance fitted from healthy donors. Clones with fewer than 5 combined templates were removed, and differential abundance was called for clones with a Benjamini-Hochberg FDR below 0.01. In the beta-binomial model, variance was expressed as a function of the total template count across the two samples, in the form v = (b*log(k)+a)^2. What TCRdb holds here is the immuneACCESS table cut down to in-frame rearrangements. Part of the clones is not present; checked against another copy, under half of the missing clones reflect an unresolved V gene, and the others are unexplained. That table gives V, J and clone size, and the DNA gave D and trimming. The sample contains 50,000 or so clones, approximately 90% of them found a single time. Jointly, the top ten make up around 3.3% of the sample.

Points the paper makes about the study in general: In all healthy donors, the variance in clone template counts between samples taken roughly two weeks apart rose significantly as total template count increased. The authors expected biological variance in healthy repertoires might increase further over much longer intervals such as months to years. The binomial model flagged approximately 1.3 differentially abundant clones between technical replicates but 15 to 17 over around two weeks and roughly 19 over approximately 4 weeks. The beta-binomial model significantly reduced the number of clones called differentially abundant and the false-positive rate across all healthy-donor time intervals.

About this clone: The clone's antigen remains unknown. There are no base qualities to consult, and no much larger clone falls within one base.

V drops 0 bases and J drops 9 bases, leaving 18 bases in between. CDR1 and CDR2, per the germline V gene, are MNHEY and SVGAGI. From cysteine to phenylalanine, the CDR3 is 16 amino acids long. Only the CDR3 DNA is retained, 48 bases long and in frame from the first base. The sequence links TRBV6-5 to TRBJ2-1; the D gene is perhaps TRBD1, on 5 matching bases. The sequence derives from a person between 18 and 75 years old in good health. Sequencing was carried out using blood. This receptor has the CDR3 CASSYSGPRPPGEQFF. The DNA sequence reads TGTGCCAGCAGTTACTCGGGGCCCAGACCACCCGGTGAGCAGTTCTTC.